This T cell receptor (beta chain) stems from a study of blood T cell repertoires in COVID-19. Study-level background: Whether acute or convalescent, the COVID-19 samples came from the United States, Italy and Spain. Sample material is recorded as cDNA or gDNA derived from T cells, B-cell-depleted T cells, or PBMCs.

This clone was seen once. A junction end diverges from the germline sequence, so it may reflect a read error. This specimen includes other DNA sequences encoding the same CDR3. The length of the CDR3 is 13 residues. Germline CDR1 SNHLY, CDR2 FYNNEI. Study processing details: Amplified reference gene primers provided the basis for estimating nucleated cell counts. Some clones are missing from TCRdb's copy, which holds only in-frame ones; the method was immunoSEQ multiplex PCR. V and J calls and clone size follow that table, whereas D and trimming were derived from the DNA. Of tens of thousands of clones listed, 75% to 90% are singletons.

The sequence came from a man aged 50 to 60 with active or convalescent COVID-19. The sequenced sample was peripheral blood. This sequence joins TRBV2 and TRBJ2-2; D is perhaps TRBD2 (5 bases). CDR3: CASLAGFSGELFF. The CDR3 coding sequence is TGTGCCAGCCTTGCAGGTTTTTCCGGGGAGTTGTTTTTT.